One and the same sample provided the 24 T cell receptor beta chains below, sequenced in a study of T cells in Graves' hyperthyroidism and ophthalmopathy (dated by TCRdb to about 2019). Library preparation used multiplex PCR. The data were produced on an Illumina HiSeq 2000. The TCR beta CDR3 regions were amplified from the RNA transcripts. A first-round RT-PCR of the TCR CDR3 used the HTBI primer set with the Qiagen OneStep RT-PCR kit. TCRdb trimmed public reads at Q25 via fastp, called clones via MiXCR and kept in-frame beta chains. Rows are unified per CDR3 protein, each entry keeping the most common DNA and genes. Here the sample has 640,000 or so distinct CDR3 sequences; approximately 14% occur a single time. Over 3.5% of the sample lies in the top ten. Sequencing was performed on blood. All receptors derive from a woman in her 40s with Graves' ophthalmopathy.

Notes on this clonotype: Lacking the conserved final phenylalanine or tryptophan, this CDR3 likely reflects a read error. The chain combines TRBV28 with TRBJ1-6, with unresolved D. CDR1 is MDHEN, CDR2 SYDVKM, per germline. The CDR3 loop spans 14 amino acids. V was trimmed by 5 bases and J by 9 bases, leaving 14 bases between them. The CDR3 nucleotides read TGTGCCAGCAGTCCTAATGGGCAGACTTCACCCCTCCACTCT. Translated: CASSPNGQTSPLHS.

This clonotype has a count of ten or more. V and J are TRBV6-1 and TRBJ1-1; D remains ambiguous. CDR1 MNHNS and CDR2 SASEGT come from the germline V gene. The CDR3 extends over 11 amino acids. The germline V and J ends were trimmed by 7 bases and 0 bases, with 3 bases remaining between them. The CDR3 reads CASNMNTEAFF. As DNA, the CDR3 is TGTGCCAGCAATATGAACACTGAAGCTTTCTTT.

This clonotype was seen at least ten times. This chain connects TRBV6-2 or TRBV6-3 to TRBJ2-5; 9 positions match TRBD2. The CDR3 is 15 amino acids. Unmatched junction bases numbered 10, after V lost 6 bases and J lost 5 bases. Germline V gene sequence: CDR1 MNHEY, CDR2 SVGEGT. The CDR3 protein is CASRPLGLARETQYF. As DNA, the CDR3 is TGTGCCAGCAGACCCCTGGGACTAGCACGGGAGACCCAGTACTTC.

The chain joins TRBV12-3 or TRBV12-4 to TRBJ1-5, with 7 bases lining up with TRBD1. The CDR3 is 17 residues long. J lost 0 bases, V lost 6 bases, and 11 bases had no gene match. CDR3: CASSTGEGVYSNQPQHF. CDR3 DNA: TGTGCCAGCAGCACAGGGGAGGGGGTTTATAGCAATCAGCCCCAGCATTTT.

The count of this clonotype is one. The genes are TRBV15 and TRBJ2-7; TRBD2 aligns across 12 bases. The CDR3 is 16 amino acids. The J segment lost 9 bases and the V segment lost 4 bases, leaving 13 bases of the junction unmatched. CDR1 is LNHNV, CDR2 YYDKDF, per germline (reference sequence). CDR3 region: CATSTFDALAGGWQYF. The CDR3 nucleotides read TGTGCCACCAGCACCTTTGATGCACTAGCGGGAGGTTGGCAGTACTTC.

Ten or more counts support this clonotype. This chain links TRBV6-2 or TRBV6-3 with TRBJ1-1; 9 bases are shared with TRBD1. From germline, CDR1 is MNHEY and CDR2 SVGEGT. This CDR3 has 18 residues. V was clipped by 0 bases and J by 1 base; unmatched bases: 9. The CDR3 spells CASSYSLNRGPTNTEAFF. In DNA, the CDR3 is TGTGCCAGCAGTTACTCCCTTAACAGGGGGCCCACGAACACTGAAGCTTTCTTT.

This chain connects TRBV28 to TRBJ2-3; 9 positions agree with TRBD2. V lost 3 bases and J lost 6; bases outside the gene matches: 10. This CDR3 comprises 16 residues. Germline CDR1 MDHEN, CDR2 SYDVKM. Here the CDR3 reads CASSFRGGRARDTQYF. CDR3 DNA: TGTGCCAGCAGTTTTAGGGGCGGGAGGGCCAGGGATACGCAGTATTTT.

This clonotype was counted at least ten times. CDR3 sequence: CATSSLGRLDGELFF. The DNA for the CDR3 is TGTGCCACCAGCAGCCTCGGGAGATTGGACGGGGAGCTGTTTTTT. V and J are TRBV15 and TRBJ2-2, with D possibly matching TRBD2 (6 bases). The CDR3 length is 15 residues. Between the trimmed V and J ends, which lost 3 bases and 7 bases, there was a span of 15 bases. CDR1 LNHNV and CDR2 YYDKDF come from the germline V gene (reference sequence).

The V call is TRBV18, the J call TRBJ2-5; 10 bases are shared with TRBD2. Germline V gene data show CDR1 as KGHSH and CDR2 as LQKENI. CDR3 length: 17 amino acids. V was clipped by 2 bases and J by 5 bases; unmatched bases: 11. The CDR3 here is CASSPWLAGDRLETQYF. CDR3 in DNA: TGTGCCAGCTCACCATGGCTAGCGGGAGATCGGTTGGAGACCCAGTACTTC.

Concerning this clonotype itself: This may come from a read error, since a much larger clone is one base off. The CDR3 nucleotides are TGTGCCAGCACCCCAATCGGGTGGGAGGGGACTGAAGCTTTCTTT. It yields the protein CASTPIGWEGTEAFF. V usage is TRBV27 and J usage is TRBJ1-1, with D perhaps matching TRBD1 (5 bases). Germline lookup yields CDR1 MNHEY and CDR2 SMNVEV (reference sequence). Trimming removed 7 bases at V and 5 bases at J, with 20 bases between. The CDR3 spans 15 residues.

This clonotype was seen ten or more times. The CDR3 region has the DNA TGTGCCAGCAGTTTAGAAACAGGGGGCTGGTACGAGCAGTACTTC. Protein product: CASSLETGGWYEQYF. The gene calls are TRBV27 and TRBJ2-7; 9 bases match TRBD1. J gave up 4 bases and V 2 bases, and 6 bases lay outside the gene matches. This CDR3 spans 15 amino acids. Germline V gene data show CDR1 as MNHEY and CDR2 as SMNVEV (reference sequence).

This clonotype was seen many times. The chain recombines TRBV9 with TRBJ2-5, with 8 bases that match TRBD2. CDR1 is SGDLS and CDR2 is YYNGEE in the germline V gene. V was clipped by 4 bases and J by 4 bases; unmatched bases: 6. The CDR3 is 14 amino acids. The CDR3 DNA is TGTGCCAGCAGCCAAGCGGGGGTTGGAGAGACCCAGTACTTC. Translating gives CASSQAGVGETQYF.

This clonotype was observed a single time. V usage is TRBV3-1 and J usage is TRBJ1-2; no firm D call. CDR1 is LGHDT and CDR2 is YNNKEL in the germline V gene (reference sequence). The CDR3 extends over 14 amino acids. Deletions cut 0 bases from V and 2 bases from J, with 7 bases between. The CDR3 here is CASSQELGNYGYTF. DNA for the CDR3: TGTGCCAGCAGCCAAGAACTGGGAAACTATGGCTACACCTTC.

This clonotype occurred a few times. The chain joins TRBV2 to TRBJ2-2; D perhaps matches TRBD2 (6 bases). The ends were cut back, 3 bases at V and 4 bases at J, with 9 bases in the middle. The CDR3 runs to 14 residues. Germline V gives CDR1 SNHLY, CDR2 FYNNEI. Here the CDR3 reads CASSDRGSTGELFF. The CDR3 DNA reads TGTGCCAGCAGTGATCGGGGGAGCACCGGGGAGCTGTTTTTT.

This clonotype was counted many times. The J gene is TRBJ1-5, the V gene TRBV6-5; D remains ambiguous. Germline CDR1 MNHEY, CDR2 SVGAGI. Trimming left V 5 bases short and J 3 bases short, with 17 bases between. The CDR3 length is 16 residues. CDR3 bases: TGTGCCAGCAGTCGAGAGGGCAACCATTTCAATCAGCCCCAGCATTTT. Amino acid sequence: CASSREGNHFNQPQHF.

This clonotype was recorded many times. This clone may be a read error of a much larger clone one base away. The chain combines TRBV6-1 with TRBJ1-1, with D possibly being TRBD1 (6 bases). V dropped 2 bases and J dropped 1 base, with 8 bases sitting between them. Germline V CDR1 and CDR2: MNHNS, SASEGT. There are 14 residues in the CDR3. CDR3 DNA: TGTGCCAGCAGTGAACAGGGGAGGAACACTGAAGCTTTCTTT. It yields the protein CASSEQGRNTEAFF.

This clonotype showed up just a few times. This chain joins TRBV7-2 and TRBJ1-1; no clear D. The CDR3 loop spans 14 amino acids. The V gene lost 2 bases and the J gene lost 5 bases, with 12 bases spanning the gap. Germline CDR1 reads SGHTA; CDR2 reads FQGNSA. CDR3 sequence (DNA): TGTGCCAGCAGCTTATTCAGAATGGGGACTGAAGCTTTCTTT. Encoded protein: CASSLFRMGTEAFF.

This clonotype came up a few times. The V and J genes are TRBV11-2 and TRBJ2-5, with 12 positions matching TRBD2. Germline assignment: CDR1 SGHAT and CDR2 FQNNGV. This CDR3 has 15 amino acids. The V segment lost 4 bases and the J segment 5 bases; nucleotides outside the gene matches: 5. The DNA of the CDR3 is TGTGCCAGCAGCTCCCGGACTAGCGGGATGGAGACCCAGTACTTC. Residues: CASSSRTSGMETQYF. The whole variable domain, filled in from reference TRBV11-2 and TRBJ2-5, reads EAGVAQSPRYKIIEKRQSVAFWCNPISGHATLYWYQQILGQGPKLLIQFQNNGVVDDSQLPKDRFSAERLKGVDSTLKIQPAKLEDSAVYLCASSSRTSGMETQYFGPGTRLLVL.

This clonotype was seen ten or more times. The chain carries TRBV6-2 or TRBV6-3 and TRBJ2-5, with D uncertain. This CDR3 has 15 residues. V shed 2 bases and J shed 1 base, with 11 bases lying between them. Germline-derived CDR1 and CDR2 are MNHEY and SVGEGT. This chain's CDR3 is CASSYGLRPQETQYF. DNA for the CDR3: TGTGCCAGCAGTTACGGTCTACGACCCCAAGAGACCCAGTACTTC.

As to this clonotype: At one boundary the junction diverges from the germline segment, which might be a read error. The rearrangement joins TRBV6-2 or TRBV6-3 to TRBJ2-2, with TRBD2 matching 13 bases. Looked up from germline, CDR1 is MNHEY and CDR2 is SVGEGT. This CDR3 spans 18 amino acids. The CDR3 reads CASSNLGLAGDGTRELSF. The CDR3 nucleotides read TGTGCCAGCAGTAACTTAGGACTAGCGGGAGACGGGACCAGGGAGCTGTCTTTT.

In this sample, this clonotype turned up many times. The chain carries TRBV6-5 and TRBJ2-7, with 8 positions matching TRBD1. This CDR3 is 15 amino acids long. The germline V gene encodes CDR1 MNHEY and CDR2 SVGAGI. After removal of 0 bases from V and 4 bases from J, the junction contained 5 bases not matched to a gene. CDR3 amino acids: CASSYSGQGVYEQYF. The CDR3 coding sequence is TGTGCCAGCAGTTACTCAGGACAGGGAGTATACGAGCAGTACTTC.

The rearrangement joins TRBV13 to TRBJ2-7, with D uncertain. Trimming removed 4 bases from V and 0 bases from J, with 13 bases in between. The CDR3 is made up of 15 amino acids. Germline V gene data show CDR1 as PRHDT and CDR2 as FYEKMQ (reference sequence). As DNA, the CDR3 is TGTGCCAGCAGCTGGAACAGCCGCAGCTCCTACGAGCAGTACTTC. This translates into CASSWNSRSSYEQYF.

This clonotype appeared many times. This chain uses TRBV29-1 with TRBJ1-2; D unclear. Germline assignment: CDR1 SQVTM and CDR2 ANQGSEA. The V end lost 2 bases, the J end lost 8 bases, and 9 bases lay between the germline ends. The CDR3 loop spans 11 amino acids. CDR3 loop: CSVERVQGYTF. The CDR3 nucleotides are TGCAGCGTTGAAAGGGTCCAGGGCTACACCTTC. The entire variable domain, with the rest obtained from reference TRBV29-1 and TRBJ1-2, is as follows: SAVISQKPSRDICQRGTSLTIQCQVDSQVTMMFWYRQQPGQSLTLIATANQGSEATYESGFVIDKFPISRPNLTFSTLTVSNMSPEDSSIYLCSVERVQGYTFGSGTRLTVV.

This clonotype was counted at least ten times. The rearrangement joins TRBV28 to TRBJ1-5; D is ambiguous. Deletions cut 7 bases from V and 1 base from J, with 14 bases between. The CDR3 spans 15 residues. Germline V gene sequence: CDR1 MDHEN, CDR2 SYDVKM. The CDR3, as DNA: TGTGCCAGCAATTTTCCTTCTTGGAGCAATCAGCCCCAGCATTTT. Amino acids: CASNFPSWSNQPQHF.